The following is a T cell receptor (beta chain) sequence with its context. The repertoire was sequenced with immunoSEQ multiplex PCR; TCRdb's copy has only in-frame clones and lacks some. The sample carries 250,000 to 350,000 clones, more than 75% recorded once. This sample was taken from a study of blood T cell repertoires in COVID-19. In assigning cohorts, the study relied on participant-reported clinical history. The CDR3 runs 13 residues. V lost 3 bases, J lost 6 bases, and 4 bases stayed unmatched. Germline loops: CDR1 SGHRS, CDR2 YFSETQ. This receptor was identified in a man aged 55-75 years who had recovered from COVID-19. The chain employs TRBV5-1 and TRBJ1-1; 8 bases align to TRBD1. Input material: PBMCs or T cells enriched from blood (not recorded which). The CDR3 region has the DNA TGCGCCAGCAGCTGGACAGGGCTTGCTGAAGCTTTCTTT. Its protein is CASSWTGLAEAFF.